Listed below are T cell receptor beta chains from one sample, sequenced in a study of blood T cell repertoires in COVID-19. Profiling relied on immunoSEQ multiplex PCR, and the TCRdb table lists in-frame clones only, not all of them. The sample carries around 190,000 clones, about four fifths recorded once. Sequencing was done on a sample of peripheral blood. These receptors were obtained from a middle-aged woman with COVID-19, enrolled during active disease. CDR3s include the opening cysteine and the closing phenylalanine or tryptophan. A D gene is named only where the DNA matches it firmly. Expanded clones are given a class, and other clones once, few, many or no size at all.

j_call,d_call,v_call,cdr3_length,clone_size,cdr3_aa,cdr3_nt
TRBJ2-1,-,TRBV5-1,16,-,CASSLALTSSYNEQFF,TGCGCCAGCAGCTTGGCTCTGACTAGCTCCTACAATGAGCAGTTCTTC
TRBJ1-3,-,TRBV7-6,18,-,CASSLASGGISSGNTIYF,TGTGCCAGCAGCTTAGCTTCGGGAGGGATTAGTTCTGGAAACACCATATATTTT
TRBJ1-6,-,TRBV30,14,-,CAYSGGAYNSPLHF,TGTGCCTATAGCGGGGGGGCCTATAATTCACCCCTCCACTTT
TRBJ1-2,TRBD1,TRBV6-2/TRBV6-3,15,-,CASSPILTGAYGYTF,TGTGCCAGCAGCCCTATTCTGACAGGGGCCTATGGCTACACCTTC
TRBJ1-2,-,TRBV27,14,-,CASSFHPGGRGYTF,TGTGCCAGCAGTTTCCATCCGGGGGGACGGGGCTACACCTTC
TRBJ2-6,-,TRBV5-1,16,once,CASSLDPGTGANVLTF,TGCGCCAGCAGCTTGGATCCGGGGACTGGGGCCAACGTCCTGACTTTC
TRBJ2-5,-,TRBV6-5,10,once,CASGRETQYF,TGTGCCAGCGGCCGAGAGACCCAGTACTTC
TRBJ1-5,-,TRBV25-1,16,-,CASSEKPQGENQPQHF,TGTGCCAGCAGTGAAAAACCGCAAGGGGAAAATCAGCCCCAGCATTTT
TRBJ1-4,-,TRBV4-1,14,-,CASSQVRFGEKLFF,TGCGCCAGCAGCCAAGTCCGTTTCGGGGAAAAACTGTTTTTT
TRBJ2-5,TRBD1,TRBV2,12,-,CASRDRQETQYF,TGTGCCAGCCGGGACAGACAAGAGACCCAGTACTTC
TRBJ1-2,-,TRBV9,14,once,CASNTLDSNYGYTF,TGTGCCAGCAATACGTTGGACAGCAACTATGGCTACACCTTC
TRBJ1-5,TRBD1,TRBV6-5,15,-,CASNAGTGYNQPQHF,TGTGCCAGCAACGCCGGGACAGGTTACAATCAGCCCCAGCATTTT
TRBJ2-5,-,TRBV18,14,-,CASSTKRNKETQYF,TGTGCCAGCTCGACAAAAAGAAATAAGGAGACCCAGTACTTC
TRBJ2-2,TRBD1,TRBV7-7,17,-,CASSSRTGGFNTGELFF,TGTGCTAGCAGCTCCCGGACAGGGGGCTTCAACACCGGGGAGCTGTTTTTT
TRBJ2-3,TRBD1,TRBV9,15,-,CASGPPGTGTDTQYF,TGTGCCAGCGGTCCCCCCGGGACAGGCACAGATACGCAGTATTTT
TRBJ2-3,-,TRBV5-1,14,-,CASRGGLGTDTQYF,TGCGCCAGCAGAGGGGGATTGGGCACAGATACGCAGTATTTT
TRBJ2-1,-,TRBV28,13,-,CASSLFRVHEQFF,TGTGCCAGCAGTTTATTCAGGGTACATGAGCAGTTCTTC